This T cell receptor beta chain derives from a study of control samples from healthy donors and cancer patients. V lost 2 bases and J 10 bases, leaving 9 bases between the germline ends. The germline V gene encodes CDR1 LNHDA and CDR2 SQIVND (reference sequence). The CDR3 totals 13 residues. Clones were read by immunoSEQ multiplex PCR, and TCRdb kept only the in-frame ones, dropping some. The sample yields some 96,000 clones, roughly 87% seen once. Input material: blood. The rearrangement joins TRBV19 to TRBJ1-6, with D hard to call. The sequence came from a woman aged 45-65 years in good health. The CDR3, as DNA: TGTGCCAGTAGTATAAATGAGGACTCACCCCTCCACTTT. Protein: CASSINEDSPLHF. Complete variable domain (other parts from reference TRBV19 and TRBJ1-6): DGGITQSPKYLFRKEGQNVTLSCEQNLNHDAMYWYRQDPGQGLRLIYYSQIVNDFQKGDIAEGYSVSREKKESFPLTVTSAQKNPTAFYLCASSINEDSPLHFGNGTRLTVT.